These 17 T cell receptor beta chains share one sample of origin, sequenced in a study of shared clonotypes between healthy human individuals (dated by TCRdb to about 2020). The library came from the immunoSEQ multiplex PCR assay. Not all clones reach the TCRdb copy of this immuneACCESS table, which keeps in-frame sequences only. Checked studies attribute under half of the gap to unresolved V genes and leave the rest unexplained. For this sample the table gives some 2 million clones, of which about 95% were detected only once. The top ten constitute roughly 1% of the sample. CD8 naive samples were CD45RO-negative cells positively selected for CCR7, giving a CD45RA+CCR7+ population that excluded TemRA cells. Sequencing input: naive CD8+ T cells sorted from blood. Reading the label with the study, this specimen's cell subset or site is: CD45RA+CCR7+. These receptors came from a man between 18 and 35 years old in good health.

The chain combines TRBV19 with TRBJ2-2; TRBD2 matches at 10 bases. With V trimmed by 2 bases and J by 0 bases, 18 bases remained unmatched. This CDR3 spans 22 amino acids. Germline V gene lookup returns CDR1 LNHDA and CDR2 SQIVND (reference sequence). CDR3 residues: CASSINLYIGLAEIANTGELFF. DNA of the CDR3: TGTGCCAGTAGTATAAATCTGTATATTGGACTAGCGGAGATCGCGAACACCGGGGAGCTGTTTTTT. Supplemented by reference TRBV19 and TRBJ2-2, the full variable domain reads DGGITQSPKYLFRKEGQNVTLSCEQNLNHDAMYWYRQDPGQGLRLIYYSQIVNDFQKGDIAEGYSVSREKKESFPLTVTSAQKNPTAFYLCASSINLYIGLAEIANTGELFFGEGSRLTVL.

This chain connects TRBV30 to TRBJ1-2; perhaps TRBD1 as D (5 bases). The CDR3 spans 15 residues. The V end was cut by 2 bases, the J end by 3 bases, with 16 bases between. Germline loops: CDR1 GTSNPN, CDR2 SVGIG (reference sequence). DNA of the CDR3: TGTGCCTGGAGTCCCGGAGGGACTTTCTACTATGGCTACACCTTC. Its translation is CAWSPGGTFYYGYTF.

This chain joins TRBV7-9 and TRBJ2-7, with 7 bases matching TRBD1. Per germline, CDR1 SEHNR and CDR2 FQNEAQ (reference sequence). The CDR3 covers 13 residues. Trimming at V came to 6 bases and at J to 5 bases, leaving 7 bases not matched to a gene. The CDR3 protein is CASSSGTEDEQYF. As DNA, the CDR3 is TGTGCCAGCAGTTCCGGGACAGAGGACGAGCAGTACTTC.

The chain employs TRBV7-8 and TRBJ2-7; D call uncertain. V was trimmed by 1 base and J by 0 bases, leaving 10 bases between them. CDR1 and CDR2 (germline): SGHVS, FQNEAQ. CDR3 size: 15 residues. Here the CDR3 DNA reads TGTGCCAGCAGCTTAGGGCGCCGCGCCTCCTACGAGCAGTACTTC. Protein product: CASSLGRRASYEQYF.

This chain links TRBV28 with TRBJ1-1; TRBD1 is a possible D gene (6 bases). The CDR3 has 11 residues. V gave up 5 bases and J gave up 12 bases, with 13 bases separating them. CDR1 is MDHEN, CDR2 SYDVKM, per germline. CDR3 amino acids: CASSTGQLTFF. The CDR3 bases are TGTGCCAGCAGTACCGGACAGTTGACTTTCTTT.

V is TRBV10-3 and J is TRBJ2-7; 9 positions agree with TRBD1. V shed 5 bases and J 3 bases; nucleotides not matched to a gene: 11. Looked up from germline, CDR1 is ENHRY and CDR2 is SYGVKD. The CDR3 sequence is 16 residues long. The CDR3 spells CAISTDRGRADYEQYF. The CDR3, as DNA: TGTGCCATCAGTACGGACAGGGGCCGGGCCGACTACGAGCAGTACTTC.

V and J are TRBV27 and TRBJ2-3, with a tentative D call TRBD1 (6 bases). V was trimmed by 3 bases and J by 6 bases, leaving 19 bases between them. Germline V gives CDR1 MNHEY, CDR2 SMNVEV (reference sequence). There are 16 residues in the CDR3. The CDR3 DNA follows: TGTGCCAGCAGTTTTGGTATTAGTATCACAGGGGATACGCAGTATTTT. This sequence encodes CASSFGISITGDTQYF.

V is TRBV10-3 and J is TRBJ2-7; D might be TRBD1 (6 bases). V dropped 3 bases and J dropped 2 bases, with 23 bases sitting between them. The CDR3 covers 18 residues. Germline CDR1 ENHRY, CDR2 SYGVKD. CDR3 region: CAISDSPTGTGTPYEQYF. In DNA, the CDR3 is TGTGCCATCAGTGACTCGCCCACCGGTACAGGGACCCCCTACGAGCAGTACTTC.

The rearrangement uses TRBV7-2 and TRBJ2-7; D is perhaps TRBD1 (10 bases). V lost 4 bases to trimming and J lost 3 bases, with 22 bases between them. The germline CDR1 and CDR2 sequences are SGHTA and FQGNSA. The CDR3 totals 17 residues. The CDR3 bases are TGTGCCAGCAGCTCCTCTAGCGGGGACAGGGGCATCTACGAGCAGTACTTC. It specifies CASSSSSGDRGIYEQYF.

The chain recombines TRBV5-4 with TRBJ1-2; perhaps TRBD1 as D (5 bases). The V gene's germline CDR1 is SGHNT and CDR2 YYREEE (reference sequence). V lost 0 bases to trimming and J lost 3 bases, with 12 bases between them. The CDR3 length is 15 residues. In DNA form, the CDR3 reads TGTGCCAGCAGCTTGGGGGCCCTGGGGGACTATGGCTACACCTTC. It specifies CASSLGALGDYGYTF.

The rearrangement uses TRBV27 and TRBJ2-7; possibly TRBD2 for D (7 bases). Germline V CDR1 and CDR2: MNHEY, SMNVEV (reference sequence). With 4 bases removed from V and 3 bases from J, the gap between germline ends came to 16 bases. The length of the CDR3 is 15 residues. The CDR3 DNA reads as TGTGCCAGCAGTTCCCCCACGGGGGGCGACTACGAGCAGTACTTC. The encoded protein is CASSSPTGGDYEQYF.

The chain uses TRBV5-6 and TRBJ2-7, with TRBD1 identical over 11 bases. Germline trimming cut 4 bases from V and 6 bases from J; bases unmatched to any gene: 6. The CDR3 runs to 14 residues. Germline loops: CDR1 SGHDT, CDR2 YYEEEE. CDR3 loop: CASSPGTGGVEQYF. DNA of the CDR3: TGTGCCAGCAGCCCCGGGACAGGGGGGGTCGAGCAGTACTTC.

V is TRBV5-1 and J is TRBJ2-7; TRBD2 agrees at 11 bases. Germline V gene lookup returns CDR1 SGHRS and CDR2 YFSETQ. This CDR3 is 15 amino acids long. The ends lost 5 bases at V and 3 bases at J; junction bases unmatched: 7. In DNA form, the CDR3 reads TGCGCCAGCAGGGCCGGGACTAGCGGAGGCTACGAGCAGTACTTC. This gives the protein CASRAGTSGGYEQYF.

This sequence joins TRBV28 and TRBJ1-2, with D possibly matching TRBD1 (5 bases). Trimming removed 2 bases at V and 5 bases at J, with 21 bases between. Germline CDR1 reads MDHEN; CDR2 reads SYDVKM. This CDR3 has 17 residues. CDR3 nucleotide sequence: TGTGCCAGCAGTTTAACCTATAGCGGGACCGCGGATTATGGCTACACCTTC. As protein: CASSLTYSGTADYGYTF.

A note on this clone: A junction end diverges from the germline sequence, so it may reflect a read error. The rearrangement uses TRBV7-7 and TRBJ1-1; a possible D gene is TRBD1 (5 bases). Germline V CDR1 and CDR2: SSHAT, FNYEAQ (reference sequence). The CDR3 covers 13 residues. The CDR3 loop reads CASSPGEGTEAFF. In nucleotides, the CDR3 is TGTGCTAGCAGCCCGGGGGAGGGGACTGAAGCTTTCTTT.

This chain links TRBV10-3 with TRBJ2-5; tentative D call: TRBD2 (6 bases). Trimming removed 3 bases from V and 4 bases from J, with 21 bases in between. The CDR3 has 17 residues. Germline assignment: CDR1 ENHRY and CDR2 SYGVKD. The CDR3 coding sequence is TGTGCCATCAGTGAACAGGCGATTAGCGGCTACACAGAGACCCAGTACTTC. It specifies CAISEQAISGYTETQYF.

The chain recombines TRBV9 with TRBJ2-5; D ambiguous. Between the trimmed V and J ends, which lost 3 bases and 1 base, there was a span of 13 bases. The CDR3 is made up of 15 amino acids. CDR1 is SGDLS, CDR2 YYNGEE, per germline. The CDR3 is CASSASAVVQETQYF. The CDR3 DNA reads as TGTGCCAGCAGCGCTTCTGCTGTGGTCCAAGAGACCCAGTACTTC.